This T cell receptor beta chain stems from a study of regulatory T cells in long-lasting Graves disease. About the study: The criterion for persistent Graves' disease was over 5 years of antithyroid drugs with positive TSH receptor antibodies.

There are many counts of this clonotype. This CDR3 is built from 18 residues. With 0 bases removed from V and 5 bases from J, the gap between germline ends came to 22 bases. The germline V gene encodes CDR1 MNHEY and CDR2 SMNVEV (reference sequence). With iRepertoire HTBI primers and Arm-PCR of CDR3 regions, TCR beta libraries were built. Original analysis: Among the samples, roughly 65 TRBV and 14 to 15 TRBJ segments were identified. TCRdb used MiXCR to reprocess the multiplex PCR reads, holding one entry per CDR3 protein. The V and J calls follow TCRdb's processing rather than the paper's. The sample holds 450,000 or so distinct CDR3 sequences; around 20% are singletons and the top ten take approximately 7.8%. Time point: persistent/refractory GD, antithyroid drugs over 5 years with positive TRAb. Construction of the TCR library relied on RNA isolated from PBMCs.

Sequences were derived from peripheral blood mononuclear cells (PBMCs), sampled when the disease was refractory, from a patient treated with antithyroid drugs. The receptor was derived from a female donor with Graves disease. The chain combines TRBV27 with TRBJ2-5, with D possibly matching TRBD1 (6 bases). The CDR3 DNA sequence: TGTGCCAGCAGTTTATCCGAACTACAGGGAAGAAAACTGGAGACCCAGTACTTC. Translation: CASSLSELQGRKLETQYF.